Each of the 4 T cell receptor beta chains below was sequenced from the same sample in a study of T-cell reconstitution after alpha-beta-depleted transplantation in children. A TCRbeta library incorporating unique molecular identifiers was prepared. TCRdb itself ran the PCR reads through MiXCR, one entry per CDR3 protein. The sample contains roughly 120,000 distinct CDR3 sequences, over 9% of which appear only once. The material sequenced was PBMCs, taken before TCRalphabeta/CD19-depleted stem cell transplant. These receptors were collected from a boy aged 2 to 10 with acute lymphoblastic leukemia, due to receive a stem cell transplant.

A few counts support this clonotype. The J gene is TRBJ2-7, the V gene TRBV7-6; the D call may be TRBD1 or TRBD2 (5 bases each). The germline V and J ends were trimmed by 5 bases and 0 bases, with 11 bases remaining between them. CDR1 is SGHVS, CDR2 FNYEAQ, per germline. The CDR3 contains 14 residues. In DNA, the CDR3 is TGTGCCAGCAGCCCCCGGGACCGCTCCTACGAGCAGTACTTC. Residues: CASSPRDRSYEQYF.

This clonotype was detected only a few times. V is TRBV5-4 and J is TRBJ1-2; D might be TRBD1 (6 bases). CDR1 is SGHNT, CDR2 YYREEE, per germline (reference sequence). The CDR3 totals 14 residues. V lost 0 bases and J lost 6, with 12 bases in between. DNA of the CDR3: TGTGCCAGCAGCTTGGTTCAGGGGCGCGATGGCTACACCTTC. Translated: CASSLVQGRDGYTF.

This chain connects TRBV7-8 to TRBJ2-3; maybe TRBD1 (5 bases). From germline, CDR1 is SGHVS and CDR2 FQNEAQ. Trimming removed 2 bases at V and 6 bases at J, with 12 bases between. The CDR3 spans 14 residues. The CDR3 DNA follows: TGTGCCAGCAGCTTATGGGAAGGGGCGGATACGCAGTATTTT. Translation: CASSLWEGADTQYF.

The table lists this clonotype with a count of one. The CDR3 nucleotides read TGTGCCAGCAGTTTAGAACTAGCGGGAGGGCCGGGAACAGATACGCAGTATTTT. Protein: CASSLELAGGPGTDTQYF. This chain uses TRBV12-3 or TRBV12-4 with TRBJ2-3, with 13 bases identical to TRBD2. The CDR3 is 18 residues long. J was trimmed by 3 bases and V by 1 base; bases with no gene match: 7.